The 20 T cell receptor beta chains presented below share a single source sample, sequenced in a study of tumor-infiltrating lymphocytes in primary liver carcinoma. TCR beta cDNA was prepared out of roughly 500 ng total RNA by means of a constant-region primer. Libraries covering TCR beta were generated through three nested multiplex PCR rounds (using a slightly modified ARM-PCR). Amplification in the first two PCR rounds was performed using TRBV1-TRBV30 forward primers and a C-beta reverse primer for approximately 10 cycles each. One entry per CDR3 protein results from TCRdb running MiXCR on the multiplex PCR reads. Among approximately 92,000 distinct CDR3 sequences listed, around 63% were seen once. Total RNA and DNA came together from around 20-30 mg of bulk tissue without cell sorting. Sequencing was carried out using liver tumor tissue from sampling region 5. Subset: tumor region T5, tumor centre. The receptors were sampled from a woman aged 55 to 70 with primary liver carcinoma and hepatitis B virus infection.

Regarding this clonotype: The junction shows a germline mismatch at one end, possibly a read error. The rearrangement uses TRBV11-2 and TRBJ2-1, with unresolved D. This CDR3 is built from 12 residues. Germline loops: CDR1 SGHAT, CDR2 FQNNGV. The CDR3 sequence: CANSLEASDQFF. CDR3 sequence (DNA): TGTGCCAACAGCTTAGAAGCTAGTGATCAGTTCTTC.

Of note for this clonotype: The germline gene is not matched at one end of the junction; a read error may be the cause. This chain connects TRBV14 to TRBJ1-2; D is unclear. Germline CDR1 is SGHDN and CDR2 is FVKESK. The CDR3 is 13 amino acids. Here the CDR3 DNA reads TGTGCCAGCAGTCAAGACATGACATATGGCTACACCTTC. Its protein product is CASSQDMTYGYTF.

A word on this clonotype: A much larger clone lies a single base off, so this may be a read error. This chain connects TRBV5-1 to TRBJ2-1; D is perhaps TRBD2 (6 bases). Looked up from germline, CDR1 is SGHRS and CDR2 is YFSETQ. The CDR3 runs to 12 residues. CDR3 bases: TGCGACAGCCAGACGGGGGTGAAAGAGCAGTTCTTC. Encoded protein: CDSQTGVKEQFF.

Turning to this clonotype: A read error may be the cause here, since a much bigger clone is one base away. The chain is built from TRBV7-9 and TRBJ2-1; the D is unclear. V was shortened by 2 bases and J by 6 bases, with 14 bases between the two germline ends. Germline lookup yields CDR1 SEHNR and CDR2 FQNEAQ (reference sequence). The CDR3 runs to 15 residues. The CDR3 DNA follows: TGTGCCAGCAGCTTACTAGGGTCGGACGTCAATGAGCAGTTCTTC. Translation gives CASSLLGSDVNEQFF. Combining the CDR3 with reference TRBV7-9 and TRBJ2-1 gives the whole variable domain DTGVSQNPRHKITKRGQNVTFRCDPISEHNRLYWYRQTLGQGPEFLTYFQNEAQLEKSRLLSDRFSAERPKGSFSTLEIQRTEQGDSAMYLCASSLLGSDVNEQFFGPGTRLTVL.

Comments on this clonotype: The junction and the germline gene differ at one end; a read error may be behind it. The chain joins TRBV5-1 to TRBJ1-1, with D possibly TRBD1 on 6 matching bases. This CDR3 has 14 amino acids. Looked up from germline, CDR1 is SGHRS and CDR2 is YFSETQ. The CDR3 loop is CACSLGQGYTEAFF. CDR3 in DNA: TGCGCCTGCAGCTTGGGACAAGGATACACTGAAGCTTTCTTT.

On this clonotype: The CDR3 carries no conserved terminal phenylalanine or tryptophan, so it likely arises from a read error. CDR3 in DNA: TGTGCCAGCAGCAATTACGAGCAGTACTCC. Protein: CASSNYEQYS. The chain employs TRBV11-2 and TRBJ2-7; D gene unclear. Between the trimmed V and J ends, which lost 5 bases and 4 bases, there was a span of 3 bases. Looked up from germline, CDR1 is SGHAT and CDR2 is FQNNGV. The CDR3 spans 10 residues.

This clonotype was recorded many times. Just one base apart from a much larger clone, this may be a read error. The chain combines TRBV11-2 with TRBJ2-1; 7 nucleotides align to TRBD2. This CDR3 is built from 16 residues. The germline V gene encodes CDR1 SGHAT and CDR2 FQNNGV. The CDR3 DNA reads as TGTGCCAGCAGCTTAGAAGGCGGGAGACGGTGGAATGGGCAGTTCTTC. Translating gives CASSLEGGRRWNGQFF.

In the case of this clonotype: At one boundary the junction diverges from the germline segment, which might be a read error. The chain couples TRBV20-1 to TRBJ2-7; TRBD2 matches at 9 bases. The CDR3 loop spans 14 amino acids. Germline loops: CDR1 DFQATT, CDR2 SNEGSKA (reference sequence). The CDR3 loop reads CCARNPSGAYEQYF. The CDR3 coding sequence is TGCTGTGCTAGGAATCCTAGCGGGGCCTACGAGCAGTACTTC.

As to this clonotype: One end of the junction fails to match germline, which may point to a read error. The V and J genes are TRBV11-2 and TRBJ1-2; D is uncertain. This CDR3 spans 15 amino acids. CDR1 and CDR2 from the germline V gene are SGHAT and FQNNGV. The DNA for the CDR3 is TGTGCCAACAGCTTAGAGGGCACCTCATATGAAAGCTACACCTTC. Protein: CANSLEGTSYESYTF.

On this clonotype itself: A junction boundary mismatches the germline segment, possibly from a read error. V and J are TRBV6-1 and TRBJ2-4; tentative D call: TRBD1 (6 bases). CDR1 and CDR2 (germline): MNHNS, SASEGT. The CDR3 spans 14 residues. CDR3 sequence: CVSSKGGAKNIQYF. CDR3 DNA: TGTGTCAGCAGCAAAGGGGGAGCCAAAAACATCCAGTACTTC.

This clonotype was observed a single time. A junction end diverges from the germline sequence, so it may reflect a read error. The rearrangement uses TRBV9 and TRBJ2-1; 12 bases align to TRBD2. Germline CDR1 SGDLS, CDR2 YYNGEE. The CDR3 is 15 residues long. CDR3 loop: CTSSVGLAGGNEQFF. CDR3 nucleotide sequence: TGTACCAGCAGCGTAGGCCTAGCGGGAGGGAATGAGCAGTTCTTC.

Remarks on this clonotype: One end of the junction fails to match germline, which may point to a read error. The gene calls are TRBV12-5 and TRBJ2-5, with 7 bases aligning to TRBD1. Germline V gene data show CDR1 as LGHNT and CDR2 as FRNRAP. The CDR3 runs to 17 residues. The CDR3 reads CASGLETGNVGEETQYF. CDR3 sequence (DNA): TGTGCTAGTGGTTTGGAGACAGGGAACGTGGGAGAAGAGACCCAGTATTTC.

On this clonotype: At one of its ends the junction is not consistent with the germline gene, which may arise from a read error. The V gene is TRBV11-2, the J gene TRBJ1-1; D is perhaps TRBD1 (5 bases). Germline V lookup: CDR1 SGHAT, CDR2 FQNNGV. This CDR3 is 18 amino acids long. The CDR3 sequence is CASSFGILSGTVSTEASF. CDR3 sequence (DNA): TGTGCTAGCAGCTTTGGCATACTATCCGGGACGGTAAGCACTGAAGCTTCCTTT.

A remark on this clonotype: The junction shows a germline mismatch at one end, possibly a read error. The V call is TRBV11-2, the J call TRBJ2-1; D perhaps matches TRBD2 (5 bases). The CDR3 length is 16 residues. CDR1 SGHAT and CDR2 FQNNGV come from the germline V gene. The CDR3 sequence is CVSSPRLLSSYNEQFF. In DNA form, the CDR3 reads TGTGTCAGCAGCCCACGACTACTCAGCTCCTACAATGAGCAGTTCTTC.

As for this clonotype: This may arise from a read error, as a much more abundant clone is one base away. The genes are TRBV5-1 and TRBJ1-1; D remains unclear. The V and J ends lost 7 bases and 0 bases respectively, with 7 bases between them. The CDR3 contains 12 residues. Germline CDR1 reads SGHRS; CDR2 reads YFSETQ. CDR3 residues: CASGSVNTEAFF. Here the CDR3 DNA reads TGCGCCAGCGGCTCAGTGAACACTGAAGCTTTCTTT.

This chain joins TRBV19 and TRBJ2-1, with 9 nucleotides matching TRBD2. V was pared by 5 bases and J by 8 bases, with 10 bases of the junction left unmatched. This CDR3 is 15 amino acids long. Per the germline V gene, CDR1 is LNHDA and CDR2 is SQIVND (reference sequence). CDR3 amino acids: CASSHKREAADEQFF. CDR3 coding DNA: TGTGCCAGTAGTCATAAGCGGGAGGCGGCGGATGAGCAGTTCTTC.

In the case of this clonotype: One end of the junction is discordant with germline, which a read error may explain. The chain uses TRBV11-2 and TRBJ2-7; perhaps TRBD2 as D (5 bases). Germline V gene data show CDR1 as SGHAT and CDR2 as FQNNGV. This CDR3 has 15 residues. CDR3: CANSSPSGGRYEQYF. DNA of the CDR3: TGTGCCAACAGCTCTCCGAGTGGAGGCCGCTACGAACAGTACTTC.

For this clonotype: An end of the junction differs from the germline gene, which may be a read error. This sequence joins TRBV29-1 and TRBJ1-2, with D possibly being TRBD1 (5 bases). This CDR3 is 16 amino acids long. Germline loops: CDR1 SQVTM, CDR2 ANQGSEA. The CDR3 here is CSVGGEGSRENYDYNF. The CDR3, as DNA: TGCAGCGTTGGAGGGGAGGGTTCGAGGGAAAACTATGACTACAACTTC. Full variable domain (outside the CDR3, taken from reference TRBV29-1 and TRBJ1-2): SAVISQKPSRDICQRGTSLTIQCQVDSQVTMMFWYRQQPGQSLTLIATANQGSEATYESGFVIDKFPISRPNLTFSTLTVSNMSPEDSSIYLCSVGGEGSRENYDYNFGSGTRLTVV.

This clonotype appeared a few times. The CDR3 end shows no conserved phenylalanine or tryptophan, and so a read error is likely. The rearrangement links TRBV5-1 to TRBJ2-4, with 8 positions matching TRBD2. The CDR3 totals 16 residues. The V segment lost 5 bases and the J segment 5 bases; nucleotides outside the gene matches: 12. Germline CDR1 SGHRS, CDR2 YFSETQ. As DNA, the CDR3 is TGCGCCAGCAGTCTAGCGGGTTCGACCCTCCAAAACATTCAGTACCTC. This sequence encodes CASSLAGSTLQNIQYL.

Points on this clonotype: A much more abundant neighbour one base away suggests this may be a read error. CDR3 protein: CASKSTGVSGIQYF. CDR3 nucleotide sequence: TGTGCCAGCAAGAGCACAGGGGTGTCAGGCATTCAGTACTTC. This sequence joins TRBV14 and TRBJ2-4; the match to TRBD1 covers 7 bases. V lost 7 bases, J lost 9 bases, and 12 bases stayed unmatched. The CDR3 loop spans 14 amino acids. CDR1 is SGHDN and CDR2 is FVKESK in the germline V gene.